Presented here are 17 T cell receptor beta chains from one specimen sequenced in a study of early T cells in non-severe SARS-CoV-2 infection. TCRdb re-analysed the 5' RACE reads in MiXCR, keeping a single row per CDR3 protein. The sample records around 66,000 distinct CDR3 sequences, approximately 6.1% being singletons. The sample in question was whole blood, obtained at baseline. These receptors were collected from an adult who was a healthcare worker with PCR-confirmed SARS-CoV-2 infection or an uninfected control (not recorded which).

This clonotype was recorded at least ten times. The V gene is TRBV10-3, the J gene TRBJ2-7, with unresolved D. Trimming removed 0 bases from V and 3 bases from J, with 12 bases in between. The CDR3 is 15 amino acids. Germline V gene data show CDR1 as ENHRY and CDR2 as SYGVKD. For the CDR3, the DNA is TGTGCCATCAGTGAGTCGGCGCTAGGCGGCTACGAGCAGTACTTC. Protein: CAISESALGGYEQYF.

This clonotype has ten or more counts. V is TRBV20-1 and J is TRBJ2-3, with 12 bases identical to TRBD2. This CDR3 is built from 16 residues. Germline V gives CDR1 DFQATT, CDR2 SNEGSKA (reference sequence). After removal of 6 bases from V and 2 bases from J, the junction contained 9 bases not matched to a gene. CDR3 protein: CSAIGTSGSHTDTQYF. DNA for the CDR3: TGCAGTGCCATTGGGACTAGCGGGTCCCACACAGATACGCAGTATTTT.

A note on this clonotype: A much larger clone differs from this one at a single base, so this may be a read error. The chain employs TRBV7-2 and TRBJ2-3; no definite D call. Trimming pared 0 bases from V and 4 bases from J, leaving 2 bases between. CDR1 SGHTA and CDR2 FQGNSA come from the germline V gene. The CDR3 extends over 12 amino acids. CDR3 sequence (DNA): TGTGCCAGCAGCTTAGCCTCAGATACGCAGTATTTT. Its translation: CASSLASDTQYF.

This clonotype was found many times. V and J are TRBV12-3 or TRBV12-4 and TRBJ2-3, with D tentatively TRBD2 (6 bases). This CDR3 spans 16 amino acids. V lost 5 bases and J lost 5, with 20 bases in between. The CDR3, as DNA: TGTGCCAGCAGTAAAACTAGCATAGAGTCGGGAGATACGCAGTATTTT. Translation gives CASSKTSIESGDTQYF.

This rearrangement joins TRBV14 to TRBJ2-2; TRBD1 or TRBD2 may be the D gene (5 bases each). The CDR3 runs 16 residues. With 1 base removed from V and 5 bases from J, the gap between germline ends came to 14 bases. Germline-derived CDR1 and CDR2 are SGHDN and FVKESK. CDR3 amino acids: CASSQGGTWLTGELFF. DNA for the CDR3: TGTGCCAGCAGCCAAGGTGGGACGTGGCTGACCGGGGAGCTGTTTTTT.

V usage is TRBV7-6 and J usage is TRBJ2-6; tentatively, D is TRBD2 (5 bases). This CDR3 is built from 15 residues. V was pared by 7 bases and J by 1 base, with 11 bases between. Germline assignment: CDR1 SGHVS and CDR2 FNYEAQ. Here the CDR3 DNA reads TGTGCCAGCACCATGGACTTGTCTGGGGCCAACGTCCTGACTTTC. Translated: CASTMDLSGANVLTF.

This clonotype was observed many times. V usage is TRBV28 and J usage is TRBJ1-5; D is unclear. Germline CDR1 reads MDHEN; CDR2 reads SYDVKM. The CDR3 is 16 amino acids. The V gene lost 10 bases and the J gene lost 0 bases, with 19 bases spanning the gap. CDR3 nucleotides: TGTGCCACTAACCCGGGGATGGGGTATAGCAATCAGCCCCAGCATTTT. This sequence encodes CATNPGMGYSNQPQHF. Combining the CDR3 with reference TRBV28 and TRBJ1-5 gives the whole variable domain DVKVTQSSRYLVKRTGEKVFLECVQDMDHENMFWYRQDPGLGLRLIYFSYDVKMKEKGDIPEGYSVSREKKERFSLILESASTNQTSMYLCATNPGMGYSNQPQHFGDGTRLSIL.

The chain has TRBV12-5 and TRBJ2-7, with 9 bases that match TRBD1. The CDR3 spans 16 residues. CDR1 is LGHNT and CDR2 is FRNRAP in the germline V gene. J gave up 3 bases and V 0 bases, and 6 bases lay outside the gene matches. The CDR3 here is CASGLVRGTGIYEQYF. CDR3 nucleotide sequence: TGTGCTAGTGGTTTGGTTAGGGGGACAGGGATCTACGAGCAGTACTTC.

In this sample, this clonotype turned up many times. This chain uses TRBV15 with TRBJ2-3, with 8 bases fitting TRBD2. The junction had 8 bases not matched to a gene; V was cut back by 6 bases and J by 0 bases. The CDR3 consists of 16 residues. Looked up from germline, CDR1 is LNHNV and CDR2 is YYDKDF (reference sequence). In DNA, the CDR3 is TGTGCCACCAGTCGACTAGCGATCTCTAGCACAGATACGCAGTATTTT. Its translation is CATSRLAISSTDTQYF.

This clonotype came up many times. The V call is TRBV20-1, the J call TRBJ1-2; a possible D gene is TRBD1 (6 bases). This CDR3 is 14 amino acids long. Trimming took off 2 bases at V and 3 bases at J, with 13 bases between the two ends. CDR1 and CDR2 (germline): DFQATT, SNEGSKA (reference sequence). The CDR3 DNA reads TGCAGTGCTAGACGGGGGGCGAAGGACTATGGCTACACCTTC. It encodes CSARRGAKDYGYTF.

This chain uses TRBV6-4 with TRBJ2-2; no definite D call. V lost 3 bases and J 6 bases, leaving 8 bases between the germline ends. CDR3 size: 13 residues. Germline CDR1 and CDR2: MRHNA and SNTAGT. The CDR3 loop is CASSEPGAGELFF. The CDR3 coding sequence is TGTGCCAGCAGTGAACCAGGTGCCGGGGAGCTGTTTTTT.

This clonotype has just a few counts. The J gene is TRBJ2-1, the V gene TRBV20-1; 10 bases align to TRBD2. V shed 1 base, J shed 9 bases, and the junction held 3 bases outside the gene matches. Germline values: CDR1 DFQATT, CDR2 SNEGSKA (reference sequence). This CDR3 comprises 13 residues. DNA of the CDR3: TGCAGTGCTAGAGTTGTAGCGGGAGGTGAGCAGTTCTTC. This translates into CSARVVAGGEQFF.

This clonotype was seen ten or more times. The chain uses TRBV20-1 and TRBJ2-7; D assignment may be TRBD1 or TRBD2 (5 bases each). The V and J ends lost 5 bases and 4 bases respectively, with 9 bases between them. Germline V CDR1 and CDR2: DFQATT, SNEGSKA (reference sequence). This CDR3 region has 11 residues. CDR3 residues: CSARGRYEQYF. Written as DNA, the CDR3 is TGCAGTGCTCGGGGACGGTACGAGCAGTACTTC.

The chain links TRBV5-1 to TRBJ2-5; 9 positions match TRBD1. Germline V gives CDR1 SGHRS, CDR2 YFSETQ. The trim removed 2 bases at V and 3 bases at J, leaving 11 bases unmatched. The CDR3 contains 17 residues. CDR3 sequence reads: CASSLDLPGQGKETQYF. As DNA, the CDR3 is TGCGCCAGCAGCTTAGACCTCCCCGGACAGGGGAAAGAGACCCAGTACTTC.

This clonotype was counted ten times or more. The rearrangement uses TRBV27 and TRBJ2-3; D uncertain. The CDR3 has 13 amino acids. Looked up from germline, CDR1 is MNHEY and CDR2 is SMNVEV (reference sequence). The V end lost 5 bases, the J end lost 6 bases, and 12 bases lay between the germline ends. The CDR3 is CASSPRVLDTQYF. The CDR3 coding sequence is TGTGCCAGCAGTCCACGGGTTTTGGATACGCAGTATTTT.

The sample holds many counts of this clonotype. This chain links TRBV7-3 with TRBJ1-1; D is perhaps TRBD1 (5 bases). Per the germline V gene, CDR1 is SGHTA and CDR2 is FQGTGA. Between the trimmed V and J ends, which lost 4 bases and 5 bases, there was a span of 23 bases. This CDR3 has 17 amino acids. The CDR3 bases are TGTGCCAGCAGCTCCCGCAGAGGGGAAGGTTCGGGGACTGAAGCTTTCTTT. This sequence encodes CASSSRRGEGSGTEAFF.

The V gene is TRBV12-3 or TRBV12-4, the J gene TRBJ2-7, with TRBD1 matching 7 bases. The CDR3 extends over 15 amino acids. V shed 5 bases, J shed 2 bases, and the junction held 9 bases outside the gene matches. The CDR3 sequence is CASSPYRGLTYEQYF. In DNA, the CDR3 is TGTGCCAGCAGTCCGTACAGGGGATTAACCTACGAGCAGTACTTC.